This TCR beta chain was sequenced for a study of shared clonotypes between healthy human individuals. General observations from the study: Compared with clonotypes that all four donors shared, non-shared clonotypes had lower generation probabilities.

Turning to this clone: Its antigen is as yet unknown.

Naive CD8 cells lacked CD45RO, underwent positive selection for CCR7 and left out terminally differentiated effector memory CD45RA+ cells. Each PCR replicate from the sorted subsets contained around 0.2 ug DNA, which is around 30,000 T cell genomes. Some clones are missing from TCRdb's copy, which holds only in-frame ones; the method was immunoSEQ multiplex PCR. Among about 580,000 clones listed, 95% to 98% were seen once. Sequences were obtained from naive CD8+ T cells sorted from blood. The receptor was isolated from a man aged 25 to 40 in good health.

The CDR3 region is CASSLGQGFTDTQYF. The CDR3 nucleotides are TGCGCCAGCAGCTTGGGACAGGGGTTCACAGATACGCAGTATTTT. The J gene is TRBJ2-3, the V gene TRBV5-1; TRBD1 aligns across 8 bases. The CDR3 consists of 15 residues. V was pared by 0 bases and J by 2 bases, with 2 bases of the junction left unmatched. Germline CDR1 SGHRS, CDR2 YFSETQ.